Listed below are T cell receptor beta chains from one sample, sequenced in a study of blood T cell repertoires in COVID-19. Measured with immunoSEQ multiplex PCR; TCRdb has only the in-frame clones, and not every one. The table shows a few hundred thousand clones, with over 80% occurring only once. Material for sequencing was PBMCs or T cells enriched from blood (not recorded which). Receptors were obtained from a woman aged 18-29 years who had recovered from COVID-19. CDR3s leave out the opening cysteine and the closing phenylalanine or tryptophan. The D gene is left open where the match is weak.

>TRBJ2-3|TRBV4-3|NA
ASSQGRTRGDTQY
>TRBJ1-3|TRBV19|TRBD1
ASVDRAGNTIY
>TRBJ1-2|TRBV5-4|NA
ASSLDRTPGEGYT
>TRBJ2-7|TRBV7-2|TRBD2
ASSLRLAGTYEQY
>TRBJ2-7|TRBV29-1|NA
SVVFYEQY
>TRBJ2-1|TRBV19|TRBD2
ASSILGSAGESNEQF
>TRBJ1-2|TRBV5-1|NA
ASSLQGGSYGYT
>TRBJ1-1|TRBV5-8|NA
ASSGGYLGAEAF
>TRBJ2-1|TRBV27|TRBD1
ASSLGTGGTNEQF
>TRBJ2-7|TRBV5-1|NA
ASSLSGGGRYEQY
>TRBJ2-7|TRBV3-1/TRBV3-2|NA
ASSPGMAIRAYEQY
>TRBJ1-4|TRBV4-2|TRBD1
ASSQVFKGQGDTNEKLF
>TRBJ1-6|TRBV18|TRBD1
ASSPGQGYNSPLH
>TRBJ2-7|TRBV18|NA
ASSPRVISYEQY
>TRBJ1-3|TRBV5-1|TRBD1
ASSTDRSTGNTIY